These 31 T cell receptor beta chains were all obtained from the same sample, sequenced in a study of T cell repertoires in cytomegalovirus infection. Each CDR3 protein is one row after TCRdb ran MiXCR on the reads. The sample carries more than 400,000 distinct CDR3 sequences, 26% recorded once. The sequenced material came from PBMCs. These receptor sequences come from a human donor in good health (CMV status not recorded). Some clones in this sample may be carry-over from other donors' samples.

This clonotype was seen at least ten times. The chain couples TRBV7-2 to TRBJ2-3, with 12 bases lining up with TRBD2. This CDR3 comprises 16 residues. V shed 4 bases and J 4 bases; nucleotides not matched to a gene: 6. CDR1 is SGHTA, CDR2 FQGNSA, per germline. CDR3 sequence (DNA): TGTGCCAGCAGCTCCCGGACTAGCGGGGAAGCAGATACGCAGTATTTT. Its protein is CASSSRTSGEADTQYF. Drawing the rest from reference TRBV7-2 and TRBJ2-3, the complete variable domain is GAGVSQSPSNKVTEKGKDVELRCDPISGHTALYWYRQSLGQGLEFLIYFQGNSAPDKSGLPSDRFSAERTGGSVSTLTIQRTQQEDSAVYLCASSSRTSGEADTQYFGPGTRLTVL.

This sequence joins TRBV14 and TRBJ2-2; 10 bases are shared with TRBD2. The germline V gene encodes CDR1 SGHDN and CDR2 FVKESK. The CDR3 has 16 amino acids. The J segment lost 3 bases and the V segment lost 5 bases, leaving 6 bases of the junction unmatched. CDR3 protein: CASSGRTSGYTGELFF. CDR3 sequence (DNA): TGTGCCAGCAGCGGACGGACTAGCGGATACACCGGGGAGCTGTTTTTT.

The gene calls are TRBV12-3 or TRBV12-4 and TRBJ1-1, with D maybe TRBD1 (5 bases). Trimming shortened V by 5 bases and J by 0 bases, and 16 bases separated the two germline ends. There are 16 residues in the CDR3. DNA for the CDR3: TGTGCCAGCAGTCCCTCTGCGGGGGGAATGAACACTGAAGCTTTCTTT. Encoded protein: CASSPSAGGMNTEAFF.

This rearrangement joins TRBV7-2 to TRBJ2-5; 11 nucleotides line up with TRBD2. Looked up from germline, CDR1 is SGHTA and CDR2 is FQGNSA. This CDR3 is 19 amino acids long. Trimming removed 1 base from V and 5 bases from J; junction bases left unmatched: 15. The CDR3 DNA reads as TGTGCCAGCAGCTTAGTATCTAGCGGGAGGCCGGGGACCGGGGAGACCCAGTACTTC. It yields the protein CASSLVSSGRPGTGETQYF.

A few counts support this clonotype. The chain joins TRBV2 to TRBJ2-7; D might be TRBD1 (5 bases). The CDR3 is made up of 14 amino acids. CDR1 and CDR2 from the germline V gene are SNHLY and FYNNEI. The V and J ends lost 5 bases and 3 bases respectively, with 14 bases between them. The CDR3: CASSKDGAIYEQYF. CDR3 nucleotides: TGTGCCAGCAGTAAAGATGGGGCCATCTACGAGCAGTACTTC.

This clonotype was detected a few times. This rearrangement joins TRBV5-4 to TRBJ2-1; D unclear. V gave up 10 bases and J gave up 10 bases, with 18 bases separating them. Germline V gene sequence: CDR1 SGHNT, CDR2 YYREEE (reference sequence). The CDR3 covers 12 residues. The CDR3 region has the DNA TGTGCCGGAGTTTCGACGAACGGGGAGCAGTTCTTC. Translating gives CAGVSTNGEQFF.

This clonotype appeared many times. V gene TRBV7-2 combines with J gene TRBJ1-4; 8 bases match TRBD1. Per germline, CDR1 SGHTA and CDR2 FQGNSA. This CDR3 has 14 residues. V shed 5 bases and J 8 bases; nucleotides not matched to a gene: 7. CDR3 region: CASSARTGKEKLFF. The DNA of the CDR3 is TGTGCCAGCAGCGCCCGGACAGGGAAGGAAAAACTGTTTTTT.

The chain uses TRBV6-6 and TRBJ2-1; D ambiguous. V shed 0 bases and J shed 3 bases, with 12 bases lying between them. CDR3 length: 16 amino acids. Germline V lookup: CDR1 MNHNY, CDR2 SVGAGI (reference sequence). The DNA of the CDR3 is TGTGCCAGCAGTTACTCGGCACAATCCATCTACAATGAGCAGTTCTTC. Its protein is CASSYSAQSIYNEQFF.

The rearrangement joins TRBV7-9 to TRBJ2-1, with 13 positions matching TRBD2. In germline, CDR1 is SEHNR, CDR2 FQNEAQ (reference sequence). This CDR3 comprises 18 residues. V lost 5 bases and J lost 7; bases outside the gene matches: 14. The CDR3: CASSLGLAGVVSWNEQFF. The CDR3 DNA reads TGTGCCAGCAGCCTCGGACTAGCGGGAGTGGTATCTTGGAATGAGCAGTTCTTC.

This clonotype was counted at least ten times. The chain recombines TRBV7-2 with TRBJ2-1, with no clear D. Germline CDR1 is SGHTA and CDR2 is FQGNSA. This CDR3 has 13 amino acids. V was pared by 2 bases and J by 9 bases, with 11 bases between. The CDR3 bases are TGTGCCAGCAGCTTAATCGTCAGCAGTGAGCAGTTCTTC. Its protein product is CASSLIVSSEQFF.

This clonotype was seen many times. The chain is built from TRBV28 and TRBJ2-7, with D perhaps TRBD1 or TRBD2 (5 bases each). V was pared by 2 bases and J by 5 bases, with 13 bases between. The CDR3 sequence is 14 residues long. The V gene's germline CDR1 is MDHEN and CDR2 SYDVKM. For the CDR3, the DNA is TGTGCCAGCAGTTTAGGGGGTAGTCTCCACGAGCAGTACTTC. Residues: CASSLGGSLHEQYF.

The V and J genes are TRBV6-2 or TRBV6-3 and TRBJ1-2; possible D gene TRBD1, 6 bases. Germline loops: CDR1 MNHEY, CDR2 SVGEGT. Trimming cost V 2 bases and J 0 bases, with 13 bases left between them. The CDR3 has 16 residues. For the CDR3, the DNA is TGTGCCAGCAGTTACCGATCCGGGACATCTAACTATGGCTACACCTTC. Its protein is CASSYRSGTSNYGYTF.

The chain is built from TRBV7-9 and TRBJ1-1, with a tentative D call TRBD1 (5 bases). Per the germline V gene, CDR1 is SEHNR and CDR2 is FQNEAQ (reference sequence). There are 15 residues in the CDR3. The germline V and J ends were trimmed by 2 bases and 1 base, with 11 bases remaining between them. CDR3 coding DNA: TGTGCCAGCAGCTTAATCGCCAGGGCGAACACTGAAGCTTTCTTT. This codes for CASSLIARANTEAFF.

This clonotype came up many times. The rearrangement joins TRBV7-9 to TRBJ2-1; a possible D gene is TRBD2 (5 bases). Trimming removed 6 bases from V and 8 bases from J, with 11 bases in between. Germline-derived CDR1 and CDR2 are SEHNR and FQNEAQ (reference sequence). CDR3 length equals 12 residues. The CDR3 loop reads CASRLAGDEQFF. In nucleotides, the CDR3 is TGTGCCAGCAGACTCGCCGGGGATGAGCAGTTCTTC.

The sample holds many counts of this clonotype. The chain employs TRBV6-1 and TRBJ1-1, with 11 bases lining up with TRBD1. V shed 3 bases and J 4 bases; nucleotides not matched to a gene: 7. The length of the CDR3 is 16 residues. From germline, CDR1 is MNHNS and CDR2 SASEGT. CDR3 sequence reads: CASSEGTGGGGTEAFF. In DNA form, the CDR3 reads TGTGCCAGCAGTGAGGGGACAGGGGGTGGGGGCACTGAAGCTTTCTTT.

The rearrangement uses TRBV15 and TRBJ2-5; D could derive from TRBD1 or TRBD2 (5 bases each). Germline V gene data show CDR1 as LNHNV and CDR2 as YYDKDF (reference sequence). The CDR3 extends over 14 amino acids. V was cut by 1 base and J by 1 base, with 7 bases left in between. The CDR3 is CATSRGGTQETQYF. The DNA for the CDR3 is TGTGCCACCAGCAGAGGAGGGACCCAAGAGACCCAGTACTTC.

This clonotype was seen more than once but under ten times. The chain couples TRBV7-2 to TRBJ1-6; D gene uncertain. The CDR3 extends over 13 amino acids. The germline CDR1 and CDR2 sequences are SGHTA and FQGNSA. Deletions cut 5 bases from V and 10 bases from J, with 12 bases between. The CDR3 here is CASSPRPDSPLHF. The CDR3 coding sequence is TGTGCCAGCAGCCCGCGACCGGACTCACCCCTCCACTTT.

This clonotype occurred a few times. The CDR3 here is CSARTWDTQYF. The DNA for the CDR3 is TGCAGTGCCAGGACTTGGGATACGCAGTATTTT. The chain joins TRBV20-1 to TRBJ2-3; TRBD2 might be the D (5 bases). Deletions cut 6 bases from V and 6 bases from J, with 10 bases between. The germline CDR1 and CDR2 sequences are DFQATT and SNEGSKA (reference sequence). The CDR3 contains 11 residues.

In its sample, this clonotype was seen a few times. The chain combines TRBV6-2 or TRBV6-3 with TRBJ2-6; D is tentatively TRBD1 or TRBD2 (5 bases each). V dropped 6 bases and J dropped 0 bases, with 15 bases sitting between them. Per the germline V gene, CDR1 is MNHEY and CDR2 is SVGEGT. This CDR3 is built from 17 residues. In DNA, the CDR3 is TGTGCCAGCAGATACCGGGACGCAGTCTCTGGGGCCAACGTCCTGACTTTC. This gives the protein CASRYRDAVSGANVLTF.

The chain uses TRBV19 and TRBJ2-3, with TRBD1 as a possible D gene (5 bases). V was shortened by 7 bases and J by 0 bases, with 14 bases between the two germline ends. Germline V CDR1 and CDR2: LNHDA, SQIVND (reference sequence). CDR3 length: 15 residues. The CDR3, as DNA: TGTGCCAGTACCGAAGGGGCATCTAGCACAGATACGCAGTATTTT. It translates to CASTEGASSTDTQYF.

The rearrangement links TRBV12-3 or TRBV12-4 to TRBJ2-1; 11 bases are a match to TRBD2. Losses at the gene ends were 6 bases for V and 9 bases for J; bases not matched to a gene: 16. The CDR3 extends over 17 amino acids. In DNA, the CDR3 is TGTGCCAGCAGCCCCTTCATACTAGCGGGAGAAGTAAGTGAGCAGTTCTTC. This translates into CASSPFILAGEVSEQFF.

The rearrangement links TRBV23-1 to TRBJ2-7, with a possible D match to TRBD1 (6 bases). TRBV23-1 is an open reading frame whose function is uncertain. This CDR3 comprises 15 residues. The V end lost 5 bases, the J end lost 0 bases, and 14 bases lay between the germline ends. CDR3 residues: CASSKIRQVSYEQYV. The CDR3 DNA reads TGCGCCAGCAGTAAAATTCGACAGGTCTCCTACGAGCAGTACGTC.

The genes are TRBV5-1 and TRBJ2-3; perhaps TRBD1 as D (6 bases). The length of the CDR3 is 14 residues. Germline CDR1 SGHRS, CDR2 YFSETQ. Trimming pared 1 base from V and 3 bases from J, leaving 9 bases between. The CDR3 bases are TGCGCCAGCAGCTTGAACAGGGAGACAGATACGCAGTATTTT. Its protein is CASSLNRETDTQYF.

In this sample, this clonotype turned up many times. Here the CDR3 DNA reads TGTGCCAGCAGCTTTGGGGGGAAATCTGAAGCTTTCTTT. Amino acid sequence: CASSFGGKSEAFF. The gene calls are TRBV7-3 and TRBJ1-1; perhaps TRBD1 as D (5 bases). CDR3 size: 13 residues. CDR1 and CDR2 from the germline V gene are SGHTA and FQGTGA. V lost 3 bases, J lost 6 bases, and 11 bases lay in between.

This chain's CDR3 is CASSGRQGGSGYTF. The CDR3 coding sequence is TGTGCCAGCAGCGGACGACAGGGGGGAAGTGGCTACACCTTC. The genes are TRBV3-1 and TRBJ1-2; 9 positions agree with TRBD1. Germline V gives CDR1 LGHDT, CDR2 YNNKEL (reference sequence). CDR3 size: 14 residues. V shed 5 bases, J shed 7 bases, and the junction held 8 bases outside the gene matches.

J is TRBJ1-2 and V is TRBV7-9; tentatively, D is TRBD1 (5 bases). The CDR3 is 12 amino acids. Trimming took off 1 base at V and 6 bases at J, with 6 bases between the two ends. Per germline, CDR1 SEHNR and CDR2 FQNEAQ (reference sequence). CDR3 amino acids: CASSLDRNGYTF. The CDR3 nucleotides read TGTGCCAGCAGCTTAGACAGGAATGGCTACACCTTC.

This clonotype occurred a few times. This chain uses TRBV7-2 with TRBJ2-5; D gene ambiguous. The CDR3 extends over 16 amino acids. Germline assignment: CDR1 SGHTA and CDR2 FQGNSA. Trimming removed 0 bases at V and 5 bases at J, with 16 bases between. The CDR3 nucleotides are TGTGCCAGCAGCTTAGCTGCGTGGGCGGCCGGGGAGACCCAGTACTTC. Protein product: CASSLAAWAAGETQYF.

The chain recombines TRBV24-1 with TRBJ2-1; 9 bases are shared with TRBD2. Germline assignment: CDR1 KGHDR and CDR2 SFDVKD. J lost 5 bases, V lost 9 bases, and 13 bases had no gene match. The CDR3 is 16 amino acids. DNA of the CDR3: TGTGCCACCGCCGGGGTTTCTGCGGGGGGGAACAATGAGCAGTTCTTC. Protein: CATAGVSAGGNNEQFF.

About this clonotype: Just one base apart from a much larger clone, this may be a read error. The genes are TRBV7-9 and TRBJ2-1; 9 bases are a match to TRBD2. The germline CDR1 and CDR2 sequences are SEHNR and FQNEAQ (reference sequence). The CDR3 length is 15 residues. J gave up 7 bases and V 4 bases, and 8 bases lay outside the gene matches. DNA of the CDR3: TGTGCCAGCAGCTGCACTAGCGGGCCAAGGAATGAGCAGTTCTTC. Protein product: CASSCTSGPRNEQFF.

In this sample, this clonotype turned up a few times. V is TRBV7-2 and J is TRBJ2-3; D is ambiguous. Germline V gene sequence: CDR1 SGHTA, CDR2 FQGNSA. This CDR3 is 15 amino acids long. The V and J ends lost 1 base and 0 bases respectively, with 8 bases between them. DNA of the CDR3: TGTGCCAGCAGCTTAGTCGGCGTCAGCACAGATACGCAGTATTTT. It codes for CASSLVGVSTDTQYF.

Ten or more counts support this clonotype. This chain connects TRBV11-2 to TRBJ1-1; no definite D call. CDR3 length: 14 amino acids. Germline V gene lookup returns CDR1 SGHAT and CDR2 FQNNGV. The V gene lost 6 bases and the J gene lost 1 base, with 12 bases spanning the gap. CDR3 DNA sequence: TGTGCCAGCAGGACTGGACTCTCGAACACTGAAGCTTTCTTT. Translation gives CASRTGLSNTEAFF.